This T cell receptor beta chain was recovered during a study of blood T cell repertoires in COVID-19. Per the original data handling: The assay estimated nucleated cells by amplifying reference gene primers. The method was immunoSEQ multiplex PCR; TCRdb's version includes in-frame clones alone and lacks a portion of them. The V and J calls and clone size come from that table; D and trimming were worked out from the DNA. The sample consists of 90,000 to 100,000 clones, roughly 84% of them appearing once. Trimming left V 4 bases short and J 5 bases short, with 9 bases between. This CDR3 comprises 13 residues. Germline CDR1 is LNHDA and CDR2 is SQIVND (reference sequence).

The TCR comes from a man between 65 and 80 years old with active or convalescent COVID-19. Sequenced: peripheral blood. The chain uses TRBV19 and TRBJ2-1; no clear D gene. CDR3 residues: CASSTPPDNEQFF. The DNA of the CDR3 is TGTGCCAGTAGTACCCCCCCCGACAATGAGCAGTTCTTC.